This T cell receptor (beta chain) derives from a study of T cell responses to AZD1222 COVID-19 vaccine. Whole-study findings and limits: Close to half of all spike-specific TCRs reportedly target regions of the variants that are unmutated. Clonal diversity was possibly underestimated; the donors were predominantly white British and more often female.

With 1 base clipped from V and 3 bases from J, the junction kept 1 base outside the gene matches. Germline V gene lookup returns CDR1 SGHRS and CDR2 YFSETQ. The CDR3 sequence is 16 residues long. Comments on this clone: The antigen remains undetermined.

This table comes from immunoSEQ multiplex PCR, and its TCRdb copy is limited to in-frame clones, with some not included. The sample records 100,000 to 150,000 clones, around nine tenths being singletons. The sample consisted of peripheral blood, taken on day 0 of AZD1222 vaccination. The chain recombines TRBV5-1 with TRBJ2-2; 12 nucleotides agree with TRBD2. The clonotype originates from an adult in good health. The CDR3 sequence is CASSLRLAGDTGELFF. For the CDR3, the DNA is TGCGCCAGCAGCTTGAGACTAGCGGGGGACACCGGGGAGCTGTTTTTT.